The rows below give T cell receptor beta chains drawn from one sample of a study of T cell changes during pregnancy in multiple sclerosis. The method was immunoSEQ multiplex PCR; TCRdb's version includes in-frame clones alone and lacks a portion of them. The data hold 90,000 to 100,000 clones, with approximately 92% observed a single time. Here the sequenced sample was peripheral blood, taken in the first trimester of pregnancy. The receptors here all came from a female donor with multiple sclerosis, enrolled in a pregnancy study. The CDR3 runs from the conserved cysteine through the conserved F or W. The D gene is left open where the match is weak. Expanded clones get a size class; other rows say once, few or many, or leave the size out.

cdr3_aa: CASSRDRGDYEQYF
cdr3_nt: TGTGCCAGCAGCCGGGACAGGGGCGACTACGAGCAGTACTTC
v_call: TRBV5-5
clone_size: .
j_call: TRBJ2-7
d_call: TRBD1

cdr3_aa: CASSRAPSIDEQYF
cdr3_nt: TGTGCCAGCAGCCGCGCCCCTAGTATCGACGAGCAGTACTTC
v_call: TRBV13
clone_size: .
j_call: TRBJ2-7
d_call: .

cdr3_aa: CASSSSTGGGGELFF
cdr3_nt: TGTGCCAGCAGCTCGTCGACCGGGGGAGGCGGGGAGCTGTTTTTT
v_call: TRBV7-2
clone_size: .
j_call: TRBJ2-2
d_call: .

cdr3_aa: CASSPSDRDQPQHF
cdr3_nt: TGTGCCAGCTCACCTTCGGACAGAGATCAGCCCCAGCATTTT
v_call: TRBV18
clone_size: .
j_call: TRBJ1-5
d_call: .

cdr3_aa: CASSFRGGPSYEQYF
cdr3_nt: TGTGCCAGCAGTTTTCGCGGGGGGCCATCCTACGAGCAGTACTTC
v_call: TRBV27
clone_size: .
j_call: TRBJ2-7
d_call: TRBD2

cdr3_aa: CATSRDFWRNTGELFF
cdr3_nt: TGTGCCACCAGCAGAGATTTTTGGAGGAACACCGGGGAGCTGTTTTTT
v_call: TRBV15
clone_size: .
j_call: TRBJ2-2
d_call: .

cdr3_aa: CAISGTTDSTDTQYF
cdr3_nt: TGTGCCATCAGTGGAACGACAGACAGCACAGATACGCAGTATTTT
v_call: TRBV10-3
clone_size: once
j_call: TRBJ2-3
d_call: .

cdr3_aa: CASSFGRGSPWDEKLFF
cdr3_nt: TGTGCCAGCAGCTTTGGGAGGGGGTCACCTTGGGATGAAAAACTGTTTTTT
v_call: TRBV5-5
clone_size: .
j_call: TRBJ1-4
d_call: .

cdr3_aa: CASSYLLNTQYF
cdr3_nt: TGTGCCAGCAGCTACCTACTTAATACGCAGTATTTT
v_call: TRBV11-2
clone_size: once
j_call: TRBJ2-3
d_call: .

cdr3_aa: CASTAQGDWRGYTF
cdr3_nt: TGTGCCAGCACCGCTCAGGGGGATTGGAGAGGCTACACCTTC
v_call: TRBV5-6
clone_size: .
j_call: TRBJ1-2
d_call: TRBD1

cdr3_aa: CASSKVQRGQGESASYEQYF
cdr3_nt: TGTGCCAGCAGCAAAGTTCAGAGGGGACAGGGGGAATCAGCGAGCTACGAGCAGTACTTC
v_call: TRBV21-1
clone_size: .
j_call: TRBJ2-7
d_call: .

cdr3_aa: CASSSPGTGVNSPLHF
cdr3_nt: TGTGCCAGCAGTAGTCCCGGGACAGGAGTAAATTCACCCCTCCACTTT
v_call: TRBV2
clone_size: .
j_call: TRBJ1-6
d_call: TRBD1

cdr3_aa: CASSAGGSYNEQFF
cdr3_nt: TGTGCCAGCAGTGCGGGGGGGTCCTACAATGAGCAGTTCTTC
v_call: TRBV7-6
clone_size: once
j_call: TRBJ2-1
d_call: TRBD2

cdr3_aa: CASSLFGGSEAFF
cdr3_nt: TGTGCCAGCAGCTTATTCGGAGGGAGTGAAGCTTTCTTT
v_call: TRBV11-3
clone_size: .
j_call: TRBJ1-1
d_call: .

cdr3_aa: CASSHQERVRDAFF
cdr3_nt: TGCGCCAGCAGCCACCAAGAGAGGGTGCGGGATGCTTTCTTT
v_call: TRBV5-1
clone_size: .
j_call: TRBJ1-1
d_call: .

cdr3_aa: CASSQWASGGSRYNEQFF
cdr3_nt: TGTGCCAGCAGCCAGTGGGCTAGCGGGGGCTCTAGGTACAATGAGCAGTTCTTC
v_call: TRBV14
clone_size: .
j_call: TRBJ2-1
d_call: TRBD2

cdr3_aa: CASSRDPKNIQYF
cdr3_nt: TGCGCCAGCAGCCGGGATCCCAAAAACATTCAGTACTTC
v_call: TRBV10-1
clone_size: .
j_call: TRBJ2-4
d_call: .

cdr3_aa: CASSPGAGHTEAFF
cdr3_nt: TGTGCCAGCTCACCAGGGGCAGGCCACACTGAAGCTTTCTTT
v_call: TRBV18
clone_size: .
j_call: TRBJ1-1
d_call: .

cdr3_aa: CAISIDRGRGSPLHF
cdr3_nt: TGTGCCATCAGTATAGACAGGGGTCGCGGTTCACCCCTCCACTTT
v_call: TRBV10-3
clone_size: .
j_call: TRBJ1-6
d_call: TRBD1

cdr3_aa: CASSFEAGKNSPLHF
cdr3_nt: TGCGCCAGCAGCTTTGAGGCAGGGAAAAATTCACCCCTCCACTTT
v_call: TRBV5-1
clone_size: .
j_call: TRBJ1-6
d_call: .

cdr3_aa: CASSPEGTGVDSYEQYF
cdr3_nt: TGTGCCAGCAGCCCGGAAGGGACAGGGGTCGACTCCTACGAGCAGTACTTC
v_call: TRBV9
clone_size: .
j_call: TRBJ2-7
d_call: TRBD1

cdr3_aa: CASSLDSPMNTEAFF
cdr3_nt: TGTGCCAGCAGCTTAGACAGTCCCATGAACACTGAAGCTTTCTTT
v_call: TRBV13
clone_size: .
j_call: TRBJ1-1
d_call: .

cdr3_aa: CASSPNTGSNQPQHF
cdr3_nt: TGTGCCAGCAGCCCCAACACAGGGAGCAATCAGCCCCAGCATTTT
v_call: TRBV4-2
clone_size: .
j_call: TRBJ1-5
d_call: .

cdr3_aa: CASSQVGGQGSGGDTQYF
cdr3_nt: TGCGCCAGCAGCCAAGTCGGGGGACAGGGAAGTGGCGGAGATACGCAGTATTTT
v_call: TRBV4-1
clone_size: .
j_call: TRBJ2-3
d_call: TRBD1

cdr3_aa: CASATTASGEQYF
cdr3_nt: TGTGCTAGTGCTACGACAGCTTCCGGCGAGCAGTACTTC
v_call: TRBV12-5
clone_size: .
j_call: TRBJ2-7
d_call: .

cdr3_aa: CASGSRTGGEKLFF
cdr3_nt: TGTGCCAGCGGGTCAAGGACAGGGGGTGAAAAACTGTTTTTT
v_call: TRBV2
clone_size: .
j_call: TRBJ1-4
d_call: TRBD1

cdr3_aa: CASNPGGPGNTIYF
cdr3_nt: TGTGCCAGCAACCCCGGGGGACCTGGAAACACCATATATTTT
v_call: TRBV9
clone_size: .
j_call: TRBJ1-3
d_call: .

cdr3_aa: CASSPIGHNEQFF
cdr3_nt: TGTGCCAGCAGCCCCATTGGGCACAATGAGCAGTTCTTC
v_call: TRBV27
clone_size: .
j_call: TRBJ2-1
d_call: .

cdr3_aa: CASSVASGSDTQYF
cdr3_nt: TGTGCCAGCAGCGTCGCTAGCGGCTCGGATACGCAGTATTTT
v_call: TRBV9
clone_size: .
j_call: TRBJ2-3
d_call: TRBD2

cdr3_aa: CASSYQGTGDNYEQYF
cdr3_nt: TGTGCCAGCAGTTACCAAGGGACAGGGGATAACTACGAGCAGTACTTC
v_call: TRBV6-5
clone_size: .
j_call: TRBJ2-7
d_call: TRBD1

cdr3_aa: CAWSIGLSRYNQPQHF
cdr3_nt: TGTGCCTGGAGTATCGGGTTGTCCCGGTACAATCAGCCCCAGCATTTT
v_call: TRBV30
clone_size: .
j_call: TRBJ1-5
d_call: .

cdr3_aa: CASSLISGTRPDTQYF
cdr3_nt: TGTGCCAGCAGCTTAATAAGCGGGACGAGGCCAGATACGCAGTATTTT
v_call: TRBV7-3
clone_size: .
j_call: TRBJ2-3
d_call: TRBD2

cdr3_aa: CASSESGEAGNTIYF
cdr3_nt: TGTGCCAGCAGTGAAAGTGGGGAGGCTGGAAACACCATATATTTT
v_call: TRBV25-1
clone_size: .
j_call: TRBJ1-3
d_call: .

cdr3_aa: CASTGTVTYEQYF
cdr3_nt: TGTGCCAGTACCGGGACTGTGACCTACGAGCAGTACTTC
v_call: TRBV6-1
clone_size: .
j_call: TRBJ2-7
d_call: .

cdr3_aa: CASSYASPLHF
cdr3_nt: TGTGCCAGCAGTTACGCGTCACCCCTCCACTTT
v_call: TRBV6-6
clone_size: once
j_call: TRBJ1-6
d_call: .

cdr3_aa: CASSRTGVLQPQHF
cdr3_nt: TGTGCCAGCAGCAGAACAGGGGTTCTTCAGCCCCAGCATTTT
v_call: TRBV27
clone_size: .
j_call: TRBJ1-5
d_call: TRBD1

cdr3_aa: CASRRGFSVLPTDTQYF
cdr3_nt: TGTGCCAGTAGAAGGGGGTTTTCGGTTTTACCCACAGATACGCAGTATTTT
v_call: TRBV19
clone_size: .
j_call: TRBJ2-3
d_call: .

cdr3_aa: CASGNLLQGATQPQHF
cdr3_nt: TGTGCTAGTGGCAACCTCCTTCAGGGGGCGACCCAGCCCCAGCATTTT
v_call: TRBV12-5
clone_size: once
j_call: TRBJ1-5
d_call: TRBD1

cdr3_aa: CASSRRQGANEQYF
cdr3_nt: TGTGCCAGCAGCCGAAGACAGGGGGCCAACGAGCAGTACTTC
v_call: TRBV7-2
clone_size: .
j_call: TRBJ2-7
d_call: TRBD1

cdr3_aa: CASSYGGTNGYTF
cdr3_nt: TGTGCCAGCAGTTACGGTGGGACTAATGGCTACACCTTC
v_call: TRBV6-5
clone_size: .
j_call: TRBJ1-2
d_call: .

cdr3_aa: CASSLTSGVPYEQYF
cdr3_nt: TGTGCCAGCAGTTTAACTAGCGGGGTGCCCTACGAGCAGTACTTC
v_call: TRBV27
clone_size: .
j_call: TRBJ2-7
d_call: TRBD2

cdr3_aa: CASTPRAGQGYEQYF
cdr3_nt: TGTGCCAGCACCCCCCGTGCGGGACAGGGCTACGAGCAGTACTTC
v_call: TRBV27
clone_size: .
j_call: TRBJ2-7
d_call: TRBD1

cdr3_aa: CASSGLAGTETQYF
cdr3_nt: TGCGCCAGCAGTGGACTAGCGGGGACAGAGACCCAGTACTTC
v_call: TRBV10-2
clone_size: .
j_call: TRBJ2-5
d_call: TRBD2

cdr3_aa: CASSDGRPYGYTF
cdr3_nt: TGTGCCAGCAGCGACGGCAGGCCCTATGGCTACACCTTC
v_call: TRBV2
clone_size: .
j_call: TRBJ1-2
d_call: .

cdr3_aa: CASSPGSTEAFF
cdr3_nt: TGTGCCAGCAGCCCCGGGAGCACTGAAGCTTTCTTT
v_call: TRBV13
clone_size: .
j_call: TRBJ1-1
d_call: .

cdr3_aa: CASSIGQGVNGYTF
cdr3_nt: TGTGCCAGCAGCATCGGACAGGGAGTAAATGGCTACACCTTC
v_call: TRBV5-8
clone_size: .
j_call: TRBJ1-2
d_call: TRBD1

cdr3_aa: CASRLAGGYEQYF
cdr3_nt: TGTGCCAGCAGACTAGCGGGGGGCTACGAGCAGTACTTC
v_call: TRBV27
clone_size: .
j_call: TRBJ2-7
d_call: TRBD2

cdr3_aa: CASSALPSGAGGLNEQFF
cdr3_nt: TGTGCCAGCTCAGCGCTTCCCTCGGGAGCGGGGGGGCTAAACGAGCAGTTCTTC
v_call: TRBV18
clone_size: .
j_call: TRBJ2-1
d_call: TRBD2

cdr3_aa: CASSHDTPGGGFTDTQYF
cdr3_nt: TGCGCCAGCAGCCACGATACCCCAGGCGGGGGGTTCACAGATACGCAGTATTTT
v_call: TRBV4-1
clone_size: .
j_call: TRBJ2-3
d_call: TRBD2

cdr3_aa: CASSQGDYQYF
cdr3_nt: TGTGCCAGCAGCCAAGGGGACTATCAGTACTTC
v_call: TRBV14
clone_size: .
j_call: TRBJ2-5
d_call: TRBD2

cdr3_aa: CASSTRRVHTGELFF
cdr3_nt: TGTGCCAGCAGTACGAGGAGGGTTCACACCGGGGAGCTGTTTTTT
v_call: TRBV28
clone_size: .
j_call: TRBJ2-2
d_call: .

cdr3_aa: CASQYGGNSPLHF
cdr3_nt: TGTGCCAGCCAATACGGGGGTAATTCACCCCTCCACTTT
v_call: TRBV25-1
clone_size: .
j_call: TRBJ1-6
d_call: .

cdr3_aa: CASSWAASGTRTDTQYF
cdr3_nt: TGCGCCAGCAGCTGGGCCGCTAGCGGGACTCGCACAGATACGCAGTATTTT
v_call: TRBV5-1
clone_size: .
j_call: TRBJ2-3
d_call: TRBD2

cdr3_aa: CASSIRGMNTEAFF
cdr3_nt: TGTGCCAGCAGCATCAGGGGCATGAACACTGAAGCTTTCTTT
v_call: TRBV5-6
clone_size: .
j_call: TRBJ1-1
d_call: .

cdr3_aa: CATLQGYGYTF
cdr3_nt: TGTGCCACTTTGCAGGGGTATGGCTACACCTTC
v_call: TRBV2
clone_size: .
j_call: TRBJ1-2
d_call: .